A selection of T cell receptor beta chains follows, all from one sample in a study of shared clonotypes between healthy human individuals. Sequenced by immunoSEQ multiplex PCR; TCRdb stores in-frame clones only, minus some. The sample lists some 2 million clones; over 85% were seen once. The sample consisted of naive CD8+ T cells sorted from blood. These receptors came from a man between 18 and 35 years old in good health. CDR3s include the opening cysteine and the closing phenylalanine or tryptophan. Fields, in order: D gene, J gene, V gene, CDR3 DNA, CDR3 protein. D genes are given only for firm matches.

D gene: .
J gene: TRBJ2-5
V gene: TRBV9
CDR3 DNA: TGTGCCAGCAGCGTAGAAGGGACCTCTGAGACCCAGTACTTC
CDR3 protein: CASSVEGTSETQYF

D gene: .
J gene: TRBJ2-3
V gene: TRBV28
CDR3 DNA: TGTGCCAGCAGTTTCGAAGCTTTCGGCACAGATACGCAGTATTTT
CDR3 protein: CASSFEAFGTDTQYF

D gene: TRBD1
J gene: TRBJ2-1
V gene: TRBV11-2
CDR3 DNA: TGTGCCAGCAGTGGGACAGGTTTCCATGAGCAGTTCTTC
CDR3 protein: CASSGTGFHEQFF

D gene: .
J gene: TRBJ2-7
V gene: TRBV6-5
CDR3 DNA: TGTGCCAGCAGTAAGGACGACTCGTCCTACGAGCAGTACTTC
CDR3 protein: CASSKDDSSYEQYF

D gene: .
J gene: TRBJ1-1
V gene: TRBV9
CDR3 DNA: TGTGCCAGCAGTTGGTCCTCGGAGGTGGCTTTCTTT
CDR3 protein: CASSWSSEVAFF

D gene: TRBD1
J gene: TRBJ2-7
V gene: TRBV7-9
CDR3 DNA: TGTGCCAGCAGCCCCCGCGACAGGGGAAGGGGTTACGAGCAGTACTTC
CDR3 protein: CASSPRDRGRGYEQYF

D gene: TRBD1
J gene: TRBJ2-7
V gene: TRBV11-2
CDR3 DNA: TGTGCCAGCAGCTTAAAGGGGGCCGGCTACGAGCAGTACTTC
CDR3 protein: CASSLKGAGYEQYF

D gene: TRBD1
J gene: TRBJ2-7
V gene: TRBV27
CDR3 DNA: TGTGCCAGCAGTTTAATTGGAAGAGAAGGGGGCGCGACCTACGAGCAGTACTTC
CDR3 protein: CASSLIGREGGATYEQYF

D gene: TRBD1
J gene: TRBJ2-7
V gene: TRBV6-5
CDR3 DNA: TGTGCCAGCAGCCAGGGACAGGGCTACTACGAGCAGTACTTC
CDR3 protein: CASSQGQGYYEQYF

D gene: TRBD1
J gene: TRBJ1-2
V gene: TRBV27
CDR3 DNA: TGTGCCAGCAGTTCACCCCAGGGGGGTGACTATGGCTACACCTTC
CDR3 protein: CASSSPQGGDYGYTF

D gene: .
J gene: TRBJ2-3
V gene: TRBV11-2
CDR3 DNA: TGTGCCAGCAGCTTTGATACGCAGTATTTT
CDR3 protein: CASSFDTQYF

D gene: .
J gene: TRBJ1-1
V gene: TRBV19
CDR3 DNA: TGTGCCAGTAGGACCACGCTAGCCGCTGAAGCTTTCTTT
CDR3 protein: CASRTTLAAEAFF

D gene: TRBD2
J gene: TRBJ2-1
V gene: TRBV7-9
CDR3 DNA: TGTGCCAGCAGCCTCCGCATTCTTAGCGGGAGCCATGAGCAGTTCTTC
CDR3 protein: CASSLRILSGSHEQFF

D gene: .
J gene: TRBJ1-1
V gene: TRBV11-2
CDR3 DNA: TGTGCCAGCAGCCAGCTGGGAGGGAACACTGAAGCTTTCTTT
CDR3 protein: CASSQLGGNTEAFF

D gene: .
J gene: TRBJ2-1
V gene: TRBV5-5
CDR3 DNA: TGTGCCAGCAGCTTGGAAGTCTACGGCAATGAGCAGTTCTTC
CDR3 protein: CASSLEVYGNEQFF

D gene: .
J gene: TRBJ1-1
V gene: TRBV6-1
CDR3 DNA: TGTGCCAGCAGTGAGCTTGAACCTTTGAGCACTGAAGCTTTCTTT
CDR3 protein: CASSELEPLSTEAFF

D gene: .
J gene: TRBJ2-1
V gene: TRBV2
CDR3 DNA: TGTGCCGGGGGGAGGAGCAATGAGCAGTTCTTC
CDR3 protein: CAGGRSNEQFF

D gene: TRBD1
J gene: TRBJ1-2
V gene: TRBV27
CDR3 DNA: TGTGCCAGCAGTTCAACGACAGGGGGCCATGGCTACACCTTC
CDR3 protein: CASSSTTGGHGYTF

D gene: .
J gene: TRBJ2-2
V gene: TRBV7-9
CDR3 DNA: TGTGCCAGCAGCTACACCGCCGGTCGGGGTGGGACCGGGGAGCTGTTTTTT
CDR3 protein: CASSYTAGRGGTGELFF

D gene: .
J gene: TRBJ1-1
V gene: TRBV18
CDR3 DNA: TGTGCCAGCTCACCATCGACAGAGGTCCCGGAAGCTTTCTTT
CDR3 protein: CASSPSTEVPEAFF

D gene: TRBD1
J gene: TRBJ2-3
V gene: TRBV28
CDR3 DNA: TGTGCCAGCAGTTTGGGGAAACAGGGGGCTGGCACAGATACGCAGTATTTT
CDR3 protein: CASSLGKQGAGTDTQYF

D gene: TRBD1
J gene: TRBJ2-1
V gene: TRBV7-9
CDR3 DNA: TGTGCCAGCAGCCAAACAGGGGGTAGGTCCTACAATGAGCAGTTCTTC
CDR3 protein: CASSQTGGRSYNEQFF